This T cell receptor (beta chain) was recovered during a study of OX40 agonist ivuxolimab in advanced cancers. In the study overall: Of mixed ages from about 20 to 90 and averaging approximately 60 years, the group was over 80% male. Participants could have had prior anti-PD-1, anti-PD-L1 or anti-CTLA-4 therapy, and around 40% had some. Study results and caveats: Expanded clones belonging to CD8+ T cells outnumbered, on average, those of CD4+. Certain nonresponders likewise exhibited a low normalized T-cell clonal expansion.

CDR3 length: 14 amino acids. Trimming pared 6 bases from V and 5 bases from J, leaving 16 bases between. CDR1 is SGHTA and CDR2 is FQGNSA in the germline V gene. Some clones are missing from TCRdb's copy, which holds only in-frame ones; the method was immunoSEQ multiplex PCR. The sample has about 72,000 clones; 89% are singletons. This clone was picked up a small number of times. No antigen is known for it. The source is an adult with an advanced solid tumor such as melanoma, head and neck, liver or kidney cancer. The sequenced sample was CD4+ or CD8+ T cells sorted from blood, obtained in a trial of the OX40 agonist ivuxolimab. The chain couples TRBV7-2 to TRBJ2-5; D gene uncertain. The CDR3 nucleotides are TGTGCCAGCAGACCCCCTTTGAGAACGGAGACCCAGTACTTC. Translation: CASRPPLRTETQYF.